A selection of T cell receptor beta chains follows, all from one sample in a study of blood T cell repertoires in COVID-19. The method was immunoSEQ multiplex PCR; TCRdb's version includes in-frame clones alone and lacks a portion of them. Of 100,000 or so clones in the sample, around 86% are singletons; the top ten hold 3%. Material: peripheral blood. Receptors originate from a man aged 45-65 years with active or convalescent COVID-19. CDR3s include the opening cysteine and the closing phenylalanine or tryptophan. Fields, in order: V gene, clone size, D gene, J gene, CDR3 DNA, CDR3 protein. A D gene is named only where the DNA matches it firmly. Size tells how often a clone was seen (once, few, many) or the class of an expanded clone, and some rows leave it out.

V: TRBV28; size: NA; D: NA; J: TRBJ1-1; DNA: TGTGCCAGCAGTTCCTACCGGGGACTTGAAGCTTTCTTT; CDR3: CASSSYRGLEAFF
V: TRBV3-1/TRBV3-2; size: NA; D: NA; J: TRBJ1-5; DNA: TGTGCCAGCAGCCAAGGAGGGCCCCAGCATTTT; CDR3: CASSQGGPQHF
V: TRBV18; size: NA; D: TRBD1; J: TRBJ1-2; DNA: TGTGCCAGCTCACCACAGACAGGGGTAAATGGCTACACCTTC; CDR3: CASSPQTGVNGYTF
V: TRBV7-9; size: NA; D: NA; J: TRBJ1-5; DNA: TGTGCCAGCAGCTTTGACAGTCAGCCCCAGCATTTT; CDR3: CASSFDSQPQHF
V: TRBV6-4; size: NA; D: TRBD2; J: TRBJ2-3; DNA: TGTGCCAGCAGTGACTCTCAGCGGGGGGTCAGCACAGATACGCAGTATTTT; CDR3: CASSDSQRGVSTDTQYF
V: TRBV6-1; size: NA; D: TRBD1; J: TRBJ1-6; DNA: TGTGCCAGCAGTGAAGACAGGGGATCCTATAATTCACCCCTCCACTTT; CDR3: CASSEDRGSYNSPLHF
V: TRBV7-6; size: NA; D: TRBD2; J: TRBJ2-7; DNA: TGTGCCAGCAGCCTCACTAGCGGGGGGGCCTACGAGCAGTACTTC; CDR3: CASSLTSGGAYEQYF
V: TRBV28; size: NA; D: NA; J: TRBJ1-2; DNA: TGTGCCAGCACGTCCAGGGGAGAGGCTAACTATGGCTACACCTTC; CDR3: CASTSRGEANYGYTF
V: TRBV19; size: NA; D: TRBD1; J: TRBJ2-2; DNA: TGTGCCACTCTAACCGGGACAGCGAACACCGGGGAGCTGTTTTTT; CDR3: CATLTGTANTGELFF
V: TRBV6-1; size: few; D: TRBD1; J: TRBJ2-7; DNA: TGTGCCAGCAGTGAATTGGGGACAGGGGTCTTCGAGCAGTACTTC; CDR3: CASSELGTGVFEQYF
V: TRBV7-2; size: NA; D: NA; J: TRBJ1-5; DNA: TGTGCCAGCAGCCCGGAGGGGACGGTGAGCAATCAGCCCCAGCATTTT; CDR3: CASSPEGTVSNQPQHF
V: TRBV5-1; size: NA; D: NA; J: TRBJ2-2; DNA: TGCGCCAGCAGCTTGTCTCAGGGGCCGAACACCGGGGAGCTGTTTTTT; CDR3: CASSLSQGPNTGELFF
V: TRBV19; size: NA; D: NA; J: TRBJ2-6; DNA: TGTGCCAGTAGTATAGCATTCTCTGGGGCCAACGTCCTGACTTTC; CDR3: CASSIAFSGANVLTF
V: TRBV5-4; size: few; D: NA; J: TRBJ2-2; DNA: TGTGCCAGCAGCTTGACAGGGTCGGTCGGGGAGCTGTTTTTT; CDR3: CASSLTGSVGELFF
V: TRBV18; size: once; D: NA; J: TRBJ1-4; DNA: TGTGCCAGCTCAAGAGGTGGTAATGAAAAACTGTTTTTT; CDR3: CASSRGGNEKLFF
V: TRBV12-3/TRBV12-4; size: NA; D: NA; J: TRBJ1-2; DNA: TGTGCCAGCACTAGGGACATCCCCTATGGCTACACCTTC; CDR3: CASTRDIPYGYTF
V: TRBV7-8; size: NA; D: NA; J: TRBJ1-5; DNA: TGTGCCAGCAGCGTCGACAGCCTTAATCAGCCCCAGCATTTT; CDR3: CASSVDSLNQPQHF
V: TRBV19; size: few; D: NA; J: TRBJ1-1; DNA: TGTGCCAGTAAACCTCTGGAGGGGGGGTTTGAAGCTTTCTTT; CDR3: CASKPLEGGFEAFF
V: TRBV5-1; size: NA; D: TRBD2; J: TRBJ2-1; DNA: TGCGCCAGCAGCTTGGAAGCTAGCGGGAAAAACAATGAGCAGTTCTTC; CDR3: CASSLEASGKNNEQFF
V: TRBV29-1; size: NA; D: TRBD1; J: TRBJ2-2; DNA: TGCAGCGTTGGAGTTGCCGGGACAGGGACCGGGGAGCTGTTTTTT; CDR3: CSVGVAGTGTGELFF
V: TRBV10-3; size: NA; D: NA; J: TRBJ1-1; DNA: TGTGCCAACGCGGGGGACCGGGAGACTGAAGCTTTCTTT; CDR3: CANAGDRETEAFF
V: TRBV18; size: NA; D: TRBD1; J: TRBJ2-5; DNA: TGTGCCAGCTCACACGCCGGGACAGGTCAAGAGACCCAGTACTTC; CDR3: CASSHAGTGQETQYF